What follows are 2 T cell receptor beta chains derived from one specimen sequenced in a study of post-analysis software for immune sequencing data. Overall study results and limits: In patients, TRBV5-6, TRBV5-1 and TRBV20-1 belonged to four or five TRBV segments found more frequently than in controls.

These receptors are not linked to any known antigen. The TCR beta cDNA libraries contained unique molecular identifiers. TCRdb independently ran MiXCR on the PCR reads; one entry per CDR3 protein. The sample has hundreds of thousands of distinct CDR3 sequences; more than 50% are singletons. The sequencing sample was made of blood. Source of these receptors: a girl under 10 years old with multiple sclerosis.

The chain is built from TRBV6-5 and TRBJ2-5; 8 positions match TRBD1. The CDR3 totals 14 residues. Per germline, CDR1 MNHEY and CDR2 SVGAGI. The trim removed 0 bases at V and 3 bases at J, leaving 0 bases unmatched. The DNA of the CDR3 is TGTGCCAGCAGTTACTCGGACAGGGAAGAGACCCAGTACTTC. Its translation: CASSYSDREETQYF.

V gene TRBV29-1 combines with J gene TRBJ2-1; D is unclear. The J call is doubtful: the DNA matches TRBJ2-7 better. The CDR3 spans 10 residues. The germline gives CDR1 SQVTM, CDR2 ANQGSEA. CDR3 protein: CSVANNEQYF. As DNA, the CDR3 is TGCAGCGTTGCGAACAATGAGCAGTACTTC.